Only one count was recorded for the clone carrying this T cell receptor beta chain. Its antigen is undetermined. Researchers ran the PCR with 60 Vbeta and 13 Jbeta primers. TCRdb's table, derived via immunoSEQ multiplex PCR, lists solely in-frame clones and lacks some. The data show roughly 100,000 clones, with more than 60% seen just once and approximately 5.1% held by the top ten. The CDR3 totals 17 residues. The data were obtained in a study of cytomegalovirus exposure and HLA in healthy donors. Study information: In an early release, HLA-typed donors contributed tens of millions of unique TCR sequences. Study-level findings and limits: A highly shared variant cluster was judged a likely technical artifact.

The chain carries TRBV12-2 and TRBJ2-7; TRBD1, the table's D call, was not compared with the DNA. TRBV12-2 is labeled a pseudogene. Sequencing input: PBMCs. This sequence was found in a male donor in good health and CMV-seronegative. Written as DNA, the CDR3 is TGTGCAAGTCGCTTAGGGGGCAGGTTACCTATTTCCTACGAGCAGTACTTC. It yields the protein CASRLGGRLPISYEQYF.